This T cell receptor beta chain was sequenced for a study of CD8 T cells in Susac syndrome. Reverse transcription of about 0.45 to 1 ug RNA was performed with random hexamers. Coverage of TCR beta CDR3 amplification by immunoSEQ multiplex PCR extended to 54 Vbeta and 13 Jbeta. Each CDR3 protein gets one entry after TCRdb re-called the immunoSEQ multiplex PCR reads with MiXCR. The sample consists of around 130,000 distinct CDR3 sequences, around 91% of them appearing once. The authors sequenced TCR beta from blood CD8+ and CD4+ T cells. The study used treatment-naive patients who had stable or active relapsing-remitting disease as multiple sclerosis controls. FACS enriched CD8+ TEMRA cells, while bulk CD8+ and CD4+ were negatively isolated. The CDR3 spans 12 residues. Trimming took off 6 bases at V and 4 bases at J, with 10 bases between the two ends. The germline gives CDR1 MNHEY, CDR2 SMNVEV (reference sequence).

This clonotype showed up just once. Sample: CD8+ T cells from PBMCs. The TCR sequence derives from a human donor with multiple sclerosis. V is TRBV27 and J is TRBJ2-7; weak D call: TRBD2 (6 bases). The CDR3 sequence: CASSGSIYEQYF. In nucleotides, the CDR3 is TGTGCCAGCAGCGGGAGTATATACGAGCAGTACTTC.